Listed below are T cell receptor beta chains from one sample, sequenced in a study of cytomegalovirus exposure and HLA in healthy donors. Using immunoSEQ multiplex PCR, the repertoire was profiled, and TCRdb retains in-frame clones only, with some absent. The sample has a few hundred thousand clones; approximately 90% are singletons. The specimen was PBMCs. The receptors originated from a young woman in good health and CMV-seronegative. Each CDR3 is given with its conserved first and last residue. The order of the fields is clone size, V gene, J gene, D gene, CDR3 protein, CDR3 DNA. The D gene is left open where the match is weak. Size values are once, few and many counts, or a class for expanded clones, and some rows have none.

clone size: few; V gene: TRBV11-2; J gene: TRBJ2-2; D gene: TRBD1; CDR3 protein: CASSLDLGTGSTGELFF; CDR3 DNA: TGTGCCAGCAGCTTAGATCTGGGGACAGGGAGTACCGGGGAGCTGTTTTTT
clone size: .; V gene: TRBV28; J gene: TRBJ2-7; D gene: TRBD1; CDR3 protein: CASTRDSPSYEQYF; CDR3 DNA: TGTGCCAGCACCCGGGACAGCCCCTCCTACGAGCAGTACTTC
clone size: .; V gene: TRBV4-3; J gene: TRBJ2-5; D gene: .; CDR3 protein: CASSQSLAGGPETQYF; CDR3 DNA: TGCGCCAGCAGCCAAAGTCTAGCAGGAGGGCCGGAGACCCAGTACTTC
clone size: .; V gene: TRBV2; J gene: TRBJ2-7; D gene: .; CDR3 protein: CASSDGPYEQYF; CDR3 DNA: TGTGCCAGCAGTGATGGGCCCTACGAGCAGTACTTC
clone size: few; V gene: TRBV28; J gene: TRBJ1-2; D gene: .; CDR3 protein: CASSYPRVTNYGYTF; CDR3 DNA: TGTGCCAGCAGCTACCCCAGGGTTACCAACTATGGCTACACCTTC
clone size: .; V gene: TRBV6-1; J gene: TRBJ1-1; D gene: TRBD1; CDR3 protein: CASSEETGGYTEAFF; CDR3 DNA: TGTGCCAGCAGTGAAGAGACAGGGGGATACACTGAAGCTTTCTTT
clone size: .; V gene: TRBV11-2; J gene: TRBJ2-7; D gene: .; CDR3 protein: CASSRPGFSYYEQYF; CDR3 DNA: TGTGCCAGCAGCCGACCGGGTTTCAGTTACTACGAGCAGTACTTC
clone size: .; V gene: TRBV5-6; J gene: TRBJ2-7; D gene: .; CDR3 protein: CASSYTDRPSEQYF; CDR3 DNA: TGTGCCAGCAGCTACACAGACAGACCCTCCGAGCAGTACTTC
clone size: once; V gene: TRBV28; J gene: TRBJ2-7; D gene: .; CDR3 protein: CATKRGTSYEQYF; CDR3 DNA: TGTGCCACCAAAAGGGGCACCTCCTACGAGCAGTACTTC
clone size: few; V gene: TRBV27; J gene: TRBJ2-7; D gene: .; CDR3 protein: CASSLAGGEQYF; CDR3 DNA: TGTGCCAGCAGTTTGGCAGGTGGGGAGCAGTACTTC
clone size: .; V gene: TRBV19; J gene: TRBJ2-7; D gene: TRBD1; CDR3 protein: CASSRTGPTEQYF; CDR3 DNA: TGTGCCAGTAGTCGGACAGGGCCTACGGAGCAGTACTTC
clone size: .; V gene: TRBV21-1; J gene: TRBJ1-4; D gene: .; CDR3 protein: CASSWGGQVEKLFF; CDR3 DNA: TGTGCCAGCAGCTGGGGGGGACAGGTCGAAAAACTGTTTTTT